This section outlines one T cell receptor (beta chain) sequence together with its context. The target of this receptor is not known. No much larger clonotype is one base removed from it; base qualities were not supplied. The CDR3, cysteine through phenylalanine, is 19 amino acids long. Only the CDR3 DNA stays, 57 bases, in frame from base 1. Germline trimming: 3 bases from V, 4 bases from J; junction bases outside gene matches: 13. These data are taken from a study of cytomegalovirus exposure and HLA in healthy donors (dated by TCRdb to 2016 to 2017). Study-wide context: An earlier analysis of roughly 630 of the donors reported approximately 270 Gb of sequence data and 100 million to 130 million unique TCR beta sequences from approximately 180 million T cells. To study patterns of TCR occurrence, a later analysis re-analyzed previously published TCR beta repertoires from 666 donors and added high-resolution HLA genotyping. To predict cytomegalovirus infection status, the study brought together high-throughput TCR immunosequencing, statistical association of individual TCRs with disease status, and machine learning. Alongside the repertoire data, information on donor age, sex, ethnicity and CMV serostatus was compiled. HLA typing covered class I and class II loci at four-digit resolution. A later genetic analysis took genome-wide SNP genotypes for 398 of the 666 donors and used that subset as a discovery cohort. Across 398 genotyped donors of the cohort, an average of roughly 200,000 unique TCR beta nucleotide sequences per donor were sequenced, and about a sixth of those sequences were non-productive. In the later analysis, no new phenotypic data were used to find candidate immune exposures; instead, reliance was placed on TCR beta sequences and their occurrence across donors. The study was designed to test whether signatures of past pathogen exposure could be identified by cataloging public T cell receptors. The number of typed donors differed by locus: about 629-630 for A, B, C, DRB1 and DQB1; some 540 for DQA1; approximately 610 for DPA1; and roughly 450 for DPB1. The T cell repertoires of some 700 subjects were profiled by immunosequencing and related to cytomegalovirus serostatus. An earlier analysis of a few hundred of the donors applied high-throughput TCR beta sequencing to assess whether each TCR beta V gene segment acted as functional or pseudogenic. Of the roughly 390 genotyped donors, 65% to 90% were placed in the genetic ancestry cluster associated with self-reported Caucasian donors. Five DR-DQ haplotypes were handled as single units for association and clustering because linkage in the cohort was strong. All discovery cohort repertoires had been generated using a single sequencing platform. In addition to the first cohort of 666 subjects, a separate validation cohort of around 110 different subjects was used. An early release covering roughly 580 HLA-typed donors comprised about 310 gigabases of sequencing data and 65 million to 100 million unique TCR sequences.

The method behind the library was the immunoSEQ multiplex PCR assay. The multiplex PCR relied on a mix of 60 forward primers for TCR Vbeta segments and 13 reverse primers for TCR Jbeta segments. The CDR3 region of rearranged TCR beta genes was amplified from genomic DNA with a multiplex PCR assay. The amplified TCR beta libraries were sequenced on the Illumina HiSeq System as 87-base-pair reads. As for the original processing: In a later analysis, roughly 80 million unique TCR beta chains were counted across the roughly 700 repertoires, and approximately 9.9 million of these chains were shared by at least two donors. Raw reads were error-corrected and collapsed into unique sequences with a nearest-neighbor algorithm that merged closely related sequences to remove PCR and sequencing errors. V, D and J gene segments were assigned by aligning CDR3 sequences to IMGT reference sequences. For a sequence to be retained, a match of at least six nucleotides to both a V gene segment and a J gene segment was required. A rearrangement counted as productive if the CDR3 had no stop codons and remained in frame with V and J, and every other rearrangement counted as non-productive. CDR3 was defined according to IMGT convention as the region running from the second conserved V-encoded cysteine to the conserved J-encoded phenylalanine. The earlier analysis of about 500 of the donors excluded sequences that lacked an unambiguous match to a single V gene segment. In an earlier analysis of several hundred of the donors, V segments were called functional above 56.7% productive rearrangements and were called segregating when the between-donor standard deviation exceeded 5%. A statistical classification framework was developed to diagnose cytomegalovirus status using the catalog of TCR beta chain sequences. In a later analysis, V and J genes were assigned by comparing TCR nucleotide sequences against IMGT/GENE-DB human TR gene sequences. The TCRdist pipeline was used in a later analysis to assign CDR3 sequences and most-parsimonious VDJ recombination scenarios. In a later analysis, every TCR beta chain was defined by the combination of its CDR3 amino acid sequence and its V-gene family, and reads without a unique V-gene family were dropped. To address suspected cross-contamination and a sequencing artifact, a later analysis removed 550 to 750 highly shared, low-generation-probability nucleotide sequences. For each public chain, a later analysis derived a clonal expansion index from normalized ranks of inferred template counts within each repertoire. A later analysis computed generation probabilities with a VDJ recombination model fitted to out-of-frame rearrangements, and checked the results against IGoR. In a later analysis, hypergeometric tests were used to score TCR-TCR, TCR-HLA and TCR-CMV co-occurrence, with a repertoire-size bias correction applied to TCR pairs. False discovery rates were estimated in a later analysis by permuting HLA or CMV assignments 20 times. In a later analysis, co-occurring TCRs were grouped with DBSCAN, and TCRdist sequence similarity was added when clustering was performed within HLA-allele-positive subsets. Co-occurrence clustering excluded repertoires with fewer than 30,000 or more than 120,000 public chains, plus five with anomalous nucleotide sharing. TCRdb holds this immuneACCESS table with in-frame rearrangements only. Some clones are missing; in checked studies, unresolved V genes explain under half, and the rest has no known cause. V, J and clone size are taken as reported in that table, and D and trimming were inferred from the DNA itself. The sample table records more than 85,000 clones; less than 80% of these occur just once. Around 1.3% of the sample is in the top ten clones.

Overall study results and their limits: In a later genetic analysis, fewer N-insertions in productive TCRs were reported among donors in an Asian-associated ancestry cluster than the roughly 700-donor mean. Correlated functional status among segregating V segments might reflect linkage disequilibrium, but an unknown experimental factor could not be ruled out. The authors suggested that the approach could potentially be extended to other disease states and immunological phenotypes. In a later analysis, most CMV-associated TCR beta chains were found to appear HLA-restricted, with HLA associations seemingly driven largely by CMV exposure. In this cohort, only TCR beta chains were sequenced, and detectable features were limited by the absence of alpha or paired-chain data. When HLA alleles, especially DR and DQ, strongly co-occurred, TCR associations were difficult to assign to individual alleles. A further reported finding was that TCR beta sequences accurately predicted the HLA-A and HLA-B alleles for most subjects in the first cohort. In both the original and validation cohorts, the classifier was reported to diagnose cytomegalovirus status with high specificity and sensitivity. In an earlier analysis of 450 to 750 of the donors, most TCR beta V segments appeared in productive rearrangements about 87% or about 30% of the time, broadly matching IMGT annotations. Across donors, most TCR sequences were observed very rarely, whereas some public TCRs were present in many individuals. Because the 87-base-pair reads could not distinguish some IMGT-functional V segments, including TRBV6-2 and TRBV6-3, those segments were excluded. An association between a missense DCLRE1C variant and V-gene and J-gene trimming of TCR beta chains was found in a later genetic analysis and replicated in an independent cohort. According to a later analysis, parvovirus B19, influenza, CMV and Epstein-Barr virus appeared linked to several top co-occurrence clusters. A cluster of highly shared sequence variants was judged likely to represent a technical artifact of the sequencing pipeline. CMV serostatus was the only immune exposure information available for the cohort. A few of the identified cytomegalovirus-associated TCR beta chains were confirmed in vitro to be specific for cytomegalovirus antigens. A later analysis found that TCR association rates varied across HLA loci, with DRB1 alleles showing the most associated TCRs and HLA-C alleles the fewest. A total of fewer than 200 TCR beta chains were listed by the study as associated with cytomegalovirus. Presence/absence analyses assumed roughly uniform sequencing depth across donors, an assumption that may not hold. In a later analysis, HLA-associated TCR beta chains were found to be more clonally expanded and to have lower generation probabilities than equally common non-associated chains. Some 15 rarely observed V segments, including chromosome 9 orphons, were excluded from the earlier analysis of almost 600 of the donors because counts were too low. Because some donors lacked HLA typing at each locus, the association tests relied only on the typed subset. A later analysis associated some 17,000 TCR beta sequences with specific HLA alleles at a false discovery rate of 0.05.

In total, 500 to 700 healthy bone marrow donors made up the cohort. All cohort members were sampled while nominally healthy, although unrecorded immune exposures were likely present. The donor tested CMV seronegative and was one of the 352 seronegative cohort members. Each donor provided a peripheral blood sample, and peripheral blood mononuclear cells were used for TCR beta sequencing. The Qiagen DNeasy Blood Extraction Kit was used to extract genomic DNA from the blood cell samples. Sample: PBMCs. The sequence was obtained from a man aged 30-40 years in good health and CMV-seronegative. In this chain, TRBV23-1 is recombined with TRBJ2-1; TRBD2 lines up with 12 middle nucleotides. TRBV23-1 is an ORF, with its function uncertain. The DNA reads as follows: TGCGCCAGCAGTCATCCGACTAGCGGGAGTCAGGTAATGTACAATGAGCAGTTCTTC. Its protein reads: CASSHPTSGSQVMYNEQFF.